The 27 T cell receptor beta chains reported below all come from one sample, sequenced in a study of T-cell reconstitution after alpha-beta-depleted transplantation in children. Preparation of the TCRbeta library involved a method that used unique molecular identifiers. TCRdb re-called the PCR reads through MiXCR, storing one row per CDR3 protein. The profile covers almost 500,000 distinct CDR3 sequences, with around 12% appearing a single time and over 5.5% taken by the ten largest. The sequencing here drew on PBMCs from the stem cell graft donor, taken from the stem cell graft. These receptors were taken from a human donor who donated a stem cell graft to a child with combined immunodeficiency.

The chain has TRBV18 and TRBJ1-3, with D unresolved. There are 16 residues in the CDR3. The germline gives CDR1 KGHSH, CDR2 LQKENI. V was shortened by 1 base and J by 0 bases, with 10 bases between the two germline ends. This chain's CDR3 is CASSPLHRGSGNTIYF. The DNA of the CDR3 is TGTGCCAGCTCACCACTCCATCGGGGCTCTGGAAACACCATATATTTT.

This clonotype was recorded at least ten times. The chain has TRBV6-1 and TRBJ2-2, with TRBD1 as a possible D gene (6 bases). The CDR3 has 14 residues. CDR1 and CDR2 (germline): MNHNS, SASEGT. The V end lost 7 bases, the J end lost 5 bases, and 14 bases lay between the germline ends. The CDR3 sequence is CASTNEGVTGELFF. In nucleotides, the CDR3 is TGTGCCAGCACCAACGAGGGGGTGACCGGGGAGCTGTTTTTT.

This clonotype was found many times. CDR3 bases: TGTGCCAGCAGTGAAATATTTAGCAATCAGCCCCAGCATTTT. Protein: CASSEIFSNQPQHF. The J gene is TRBJ1-5, the V gene TRBV6-1; no firm D call. The V and J ends lost 2 bases and 0 bases respectively, with 5 bases between them. CDR3 length: 14 amino acids. The V gene's germline CDR1 is MNHNS and CDR2 SASEGT.

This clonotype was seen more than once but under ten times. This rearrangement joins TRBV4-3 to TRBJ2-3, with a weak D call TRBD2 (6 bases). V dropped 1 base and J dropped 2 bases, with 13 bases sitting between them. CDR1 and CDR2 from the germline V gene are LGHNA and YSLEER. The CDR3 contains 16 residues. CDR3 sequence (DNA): TGCGCCAGCAGCCAAGTGTACGGGAGAGCCACAGATACGCAGTATTTT. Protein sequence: CASSQVYGRATDTQYF.

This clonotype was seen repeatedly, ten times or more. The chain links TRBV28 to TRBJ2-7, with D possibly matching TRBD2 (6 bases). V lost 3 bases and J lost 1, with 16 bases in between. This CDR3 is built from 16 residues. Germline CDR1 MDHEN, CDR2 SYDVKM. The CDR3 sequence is CASSFKWRESSYEQYF. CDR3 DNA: TGTGCCAGCAGTTTCAAGTGGAGGGAGAGTTCCTACGAGCAGTACTTC.

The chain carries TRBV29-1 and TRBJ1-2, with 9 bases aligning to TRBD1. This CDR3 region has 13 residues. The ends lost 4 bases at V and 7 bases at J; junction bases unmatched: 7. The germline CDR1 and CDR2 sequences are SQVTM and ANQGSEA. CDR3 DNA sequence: TGCAGCGTTGCTTTTGGACAGGGGTCTGGCTACACCTTC. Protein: CSVAFGQGSGYTF. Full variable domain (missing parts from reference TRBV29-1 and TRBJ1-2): SAVISQKPSRDICQRGTSLTIQCQVDSQVTMMFWYRQQPGQSLTLIATANQGSEATYESGFVIDKFPISRPNLTFSTLTVSNMSPEDSSIYLCSVAFGQGSGYTFGSGTRLTVV.

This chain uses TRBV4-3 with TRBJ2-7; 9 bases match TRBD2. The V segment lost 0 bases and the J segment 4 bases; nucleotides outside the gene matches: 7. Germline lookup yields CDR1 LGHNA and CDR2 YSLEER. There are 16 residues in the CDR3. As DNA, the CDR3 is TGCGCCAGCAGCCAAGATCTCGGGCTAGCGGGGTACGAGCAGTACTTC. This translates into CASSQDLGLAGYEQYF.

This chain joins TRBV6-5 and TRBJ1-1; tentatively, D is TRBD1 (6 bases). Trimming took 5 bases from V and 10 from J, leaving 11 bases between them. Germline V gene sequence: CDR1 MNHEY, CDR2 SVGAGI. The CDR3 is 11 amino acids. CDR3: CASSRGVRAFF. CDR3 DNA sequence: TGTGCCAGCAGTAGGGGGGTGCGAGCTTTCTTT.

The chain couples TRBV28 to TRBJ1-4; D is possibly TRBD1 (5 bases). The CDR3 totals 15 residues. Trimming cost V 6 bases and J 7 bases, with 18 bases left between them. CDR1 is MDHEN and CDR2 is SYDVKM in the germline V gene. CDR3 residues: CASSHGPTRGEKLFF. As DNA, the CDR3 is TGTGCCAGCAGCCATGGACCAACGAGGGGTGAAAAACTGTTTTTT.

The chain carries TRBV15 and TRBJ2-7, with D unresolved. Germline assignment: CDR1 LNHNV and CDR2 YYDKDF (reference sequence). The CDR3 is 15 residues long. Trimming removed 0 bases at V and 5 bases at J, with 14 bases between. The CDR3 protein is CATSRDLAGSNEQYF. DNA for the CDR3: TGTGCCACCAGCAGAGATCTGGCTGGTAGTAACGAGCAGTACTTC.

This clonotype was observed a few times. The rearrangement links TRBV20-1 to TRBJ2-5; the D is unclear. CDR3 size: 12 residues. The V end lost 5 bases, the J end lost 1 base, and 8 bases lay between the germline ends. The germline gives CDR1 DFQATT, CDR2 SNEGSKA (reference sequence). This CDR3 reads CSAPGSQETQYF. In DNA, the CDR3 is TGCAGTGCTCCCGGCAGCCAAGAGACCCAGTACTTC.

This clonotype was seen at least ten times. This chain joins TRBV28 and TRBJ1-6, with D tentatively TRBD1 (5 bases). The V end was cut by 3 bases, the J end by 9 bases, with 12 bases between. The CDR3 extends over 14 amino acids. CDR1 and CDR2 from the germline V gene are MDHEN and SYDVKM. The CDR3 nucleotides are TGTGCCAGCAGTTTGGGGGGTTCGCGTTCACCCCTCCACTTT. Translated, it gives CASSLGGSRSPLHF.

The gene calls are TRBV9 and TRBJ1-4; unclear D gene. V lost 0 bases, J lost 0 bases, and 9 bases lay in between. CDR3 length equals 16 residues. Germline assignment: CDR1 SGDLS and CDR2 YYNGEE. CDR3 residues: CASSVEGGATNEKLFF. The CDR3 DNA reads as TGTGCCAGCAGCGTAGAAGGTGGAGCAACTAATGAAAAACTGTTTTTT.

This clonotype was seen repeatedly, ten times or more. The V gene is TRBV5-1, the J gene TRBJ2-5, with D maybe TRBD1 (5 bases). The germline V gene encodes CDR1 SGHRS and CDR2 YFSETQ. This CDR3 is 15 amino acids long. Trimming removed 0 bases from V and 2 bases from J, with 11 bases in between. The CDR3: CASSLGWGRQETQYF. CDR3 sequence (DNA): TGCGCCAGCAGCTTGGGTTGGGGCAGGCAAGAGACCCAGTACTTC.

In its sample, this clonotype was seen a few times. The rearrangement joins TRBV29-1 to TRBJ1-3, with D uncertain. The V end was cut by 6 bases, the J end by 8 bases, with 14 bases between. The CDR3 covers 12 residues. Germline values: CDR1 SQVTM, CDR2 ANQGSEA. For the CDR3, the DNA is TGCAGCGTCCGGTCCGGACCCGACACCATATATTTT. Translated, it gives CSVRSGPDTIYF. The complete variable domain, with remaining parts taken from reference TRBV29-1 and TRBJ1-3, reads SAVISQKPSRDICQRGTSLTIQCQVDSQVTMMFWYRQQPGQSLTLIATANQGSEATYESGFVIDKFPISRPNLTFSTLTVSNMSPEDSSIYLCSVRSGPDTIYFGEGSWLTVV.

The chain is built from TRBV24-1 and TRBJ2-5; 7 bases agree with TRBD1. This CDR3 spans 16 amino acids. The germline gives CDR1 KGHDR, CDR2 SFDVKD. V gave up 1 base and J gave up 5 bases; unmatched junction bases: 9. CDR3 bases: TGTGCCACCAGTGATTTTGAGGGGGCGAAGCAGGAGACCCAGTACTTC. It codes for CATSDFEGAKQETQYF.

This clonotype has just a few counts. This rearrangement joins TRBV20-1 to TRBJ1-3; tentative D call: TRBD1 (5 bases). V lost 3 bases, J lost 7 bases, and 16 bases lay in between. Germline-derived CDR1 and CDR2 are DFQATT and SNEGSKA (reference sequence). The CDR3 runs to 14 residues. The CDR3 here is CSARGQGQDNTIYF. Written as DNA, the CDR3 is TGCAGTGCTAGGGGCCAGGGTCAGGATAACACCATATATTTT.

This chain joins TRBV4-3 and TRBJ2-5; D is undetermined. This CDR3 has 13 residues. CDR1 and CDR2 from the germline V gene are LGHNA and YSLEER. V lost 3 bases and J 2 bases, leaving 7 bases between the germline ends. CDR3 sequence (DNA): TGCGCCAGCAGCCAGCAAGAGCAAGAGACCCAGTACTTC. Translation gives CASSQQEQETQYF.

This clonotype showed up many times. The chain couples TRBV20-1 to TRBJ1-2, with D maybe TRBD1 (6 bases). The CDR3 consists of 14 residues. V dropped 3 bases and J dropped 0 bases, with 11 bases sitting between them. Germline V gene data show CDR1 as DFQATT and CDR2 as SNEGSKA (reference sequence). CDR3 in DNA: TGCAGTGCTAGGGGGGCCACGTCTAACTATGGCTACACCTTC. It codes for CSARGATSNYGYTF.

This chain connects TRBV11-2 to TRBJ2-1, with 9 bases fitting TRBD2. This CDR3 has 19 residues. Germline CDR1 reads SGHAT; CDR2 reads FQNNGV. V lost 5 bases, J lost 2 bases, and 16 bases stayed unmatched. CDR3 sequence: CASSPLRLTSGYAYNEQFF. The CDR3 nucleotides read TGTGCCAGCAGCCCACTCCGATTAACTAGCGGGTACGCCTACAATGAGCAGTTCTTC.

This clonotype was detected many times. CDR3 coding DNA: TGTGCCAGCAGCTTCAGTGGCCCCTACGAGCAGTACTTC. Its protein is CASSFSGPYEQYF. V usage is TRBV7-9 and J usage is TRBJ2-7; D gene unclear. Trimming cost V 3 bases and J 2 bases, with 8 bases left between them. Germline-derived CDR1 and CDR2 are SEHNR and FQNEAQ (reference sequence). The CDR3 spans 13 residues.

The CDR3, as DNA: TGTGCCAGCAGCCCCCTTTGGACAGATACGCAGTATTTT. Residues: CASSPLWTDTQYF. The V call is TRBV5-8, the J call TRBJ2-3; D not resolved. The CDR3 runs to 13 residues. V dropped 4 bases and J dropped 3 bases, with 9 bases sitting between them. Germline values: CDR1 SGHTS, CDR2 YDEGEE.

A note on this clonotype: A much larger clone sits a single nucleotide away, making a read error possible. The CDR3 DNA reads as TGCGCCAGCAGCTTCGCGTCCAAGGAGACCCAGTGCTTC. Protein: CASSFASKETQCF. This chain uses TRBV5-1 with TRBJ2-5; D remains unclear. There are 13 residues in the CDR3. Germline V gene data show CDR1 as SGHRS and CDR2 as YFSETQ.

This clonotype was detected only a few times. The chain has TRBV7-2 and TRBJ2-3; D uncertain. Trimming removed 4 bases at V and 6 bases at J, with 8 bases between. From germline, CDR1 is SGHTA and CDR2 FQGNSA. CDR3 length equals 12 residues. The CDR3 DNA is TGTGCCAGCAGCTCACCATCGGATACGCAGTATTTT. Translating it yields CASSSPSDTQYF. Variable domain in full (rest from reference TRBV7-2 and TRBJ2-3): GAGVSQSPSNKVTEKGKDVELRCDPISGHTALYWYRQSLGQGLEFLIYFQGNSAPDKSGLPSDRFSAERTGGSVSTLTIQRTQQEDSAVYLCASSSPSDTQYFGPGTRLTVL.

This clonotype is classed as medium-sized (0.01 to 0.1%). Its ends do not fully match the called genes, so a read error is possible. CDR3 amino acids: CASRVGDINTGELFF. In nucleotides, the CDR3 is TGTGCCAGCAGAGTAGGGGACATTAACACCGGGGAGCTGTTTTTT. The chain carries TRBV9 and TRBJ2-2, with TRBD1 as a possible D gene (6 bases). Looked up from germline, CDR1 is SGDLS and CDR2 is YYNGEE. The CDR3 length is 15 residues. Full variable domain (outside the CDR3, taken from reference TRBV9 and TRBJ2-2): DSGVTQTPKHLITATGQRVTLRCSPRSGDLSVYWYQQSLDQGLQFLIQYYNGEERAKGNILERFSAQQFPDLHSELNLSSLELGDSALYFCASRVGDINTGELFFGEGSRLTVL.

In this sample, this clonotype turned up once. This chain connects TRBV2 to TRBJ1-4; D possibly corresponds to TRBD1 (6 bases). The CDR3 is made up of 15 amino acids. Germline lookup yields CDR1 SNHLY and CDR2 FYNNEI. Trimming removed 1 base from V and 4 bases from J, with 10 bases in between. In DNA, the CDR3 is TGTGCCAGCAGTGAAGAGAAGGGGGTTAATGAAAAACTGTTTTTT. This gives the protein CASSEEKGVNEKLFF.

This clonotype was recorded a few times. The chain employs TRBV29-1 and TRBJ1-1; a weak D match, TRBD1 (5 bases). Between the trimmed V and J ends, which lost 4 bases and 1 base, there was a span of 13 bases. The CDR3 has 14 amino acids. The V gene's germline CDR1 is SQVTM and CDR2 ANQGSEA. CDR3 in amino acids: CSVVRGGRNTEAFF. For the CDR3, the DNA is TGCAGCGTTGTAAGGGGCGGCCGGAACACTGAAGCTTTCTTT.